This TCR beta chain was observed in a study of vaccination and CD4 T cells after COVID-19. Overall study context: Cultures serving as controls received a peptide pool (CEFX or HIV-1 Nef) or no peptide.

V shed 2 bases and J shed 4 bases, with 5 bases lying between them. Germline V gene lookup returns CDR1 LNHDA and CDR2 SQIVND (reference sequence). The CDR3 spans 12 residues. Treatment described: approximately nine-day PBMC culture with coronavirus spike peptide pools or control peptides (ViraFEST assay). Cells received half-medium changes with fresh IL-2 medium on days 3 and 7. A note on this clonotype: Its antigen is not known.

Researchers used the Oncomine TCR Beta short-read assay to sequence DNA from cultured CD4+ T cells. TCRdb recomputed calls from the PCR reads with MiXCR, one row per CDR3 protein. The sample has 7,500 to 10,000 distinct CDR3 sequences, 60% to 80% seen once; the top ten hold less than 45%. This chain links TRBV19 with TRBJ2-5; a weak D match, TRBD1 (5 bases). Sequencing used CD4+ T cells from blood, cultured in vitro. This clonotype originated in a human donor who had recovered from COVID-19. CDR3: CASSIQGETQYF. The CDR3 DNA reads TGTGCCAGTAGTATACAGGGAGAGACCCAGTACTTC.